Below, 9 T cell receptor beta chains from the same sample are listed, as sequenced in a study of blood T cell repertoires in COVID-19. Assay used: immunoSEQ multiplex PCR; TCRdb lists only in-frame clones, some missing. The sample has 150,000 to 200,000 clones; approximately 82% are singletons. The source material was peripheral blood. The receptors were sampled from a woman at least 80 years old with acute or convalescent COVID-19.

The chain carries TRBV3-1 (or the pseudogene TRBV3-2) and TRBJ2-3; TRBD2 matches 14 bases. Germline V gives CDR1 LGHDT, CDR2 YNNKEL (reference sequence). The CDR3 is made up of 19 amino acids. With 4 bases clipped from V and 0 bases from J, the junction kept 9 bases outside the gene matches. CDR3 nucleotides: TGTGCCAGCAGCCCCGGGACTAGCGGGAGAAAGTTGAGCACAGATACGCAGTATTTT. Encoded protein: CASSPGTSGRKLSTDTQYF.

The rearrangement uses TRBV13 and TRBJ2-1; 13 bases fit TRBD2. This CDR3 comprises 16 residues. V was clipped by 1 base and J by 8 bases; unmatched bases: 5. Germline CDR1 is PRHDT and CDR2 is FYEKMQ (reference sequence). This CDR3 reads CASSLARLAGGYEQFF. The CDR3 coding sequence is TGTGCCAGCAGCTTAGCACGACTAGCGGGAGGATATGAGCAGTTCTTC. Drawing the rest from reference TRBV13 and TRBJ2-1, the complete variable domain is AAGVIQSPRHLIKEKRETATLKCYPIPRHDTVYWYQQGPGQDPQFLISFYEKMQSDKGSIPDRFSAQQFSDYHSELNMSSLELGDSALYFCASSLARLAGGYEQFFGPGTRLTVL.

The chain is built from TRBV6-1 and TRBJ2-1, with TRBD1 matching 7 bases. Germline V CDR1 and CDR2: MNHNS, SASEGT. This CDR3 is built from 15 residues. The trim removed 1 base at V and 7 bases at J, leaving 7 bases unmatched. The CDR3 DNA is TGTGCCAGCAGTGAAGTGGACAGGAGCTGGAATGAGCAGTTCTTC. Protein: CASSEVDRSWNEQFF.

This clone was counted a single time. The chain recombines TRBV30 with TRBJ2-1; 7 bases line up with TRBD2. The V gene end was trimmed by 5 bases and the J gene end by 8 bases; junction bases not matched to a gene: 6. The germline V gene encodes CDR1 GTSNPN and CDR2 SVGIG (reference sequence). This CDR3 is 12 amino acids long. The CDR3 sequence is CAWGLGEDEQFF. CDR3 DNA sequence: TGTGCCTGGGGACTAGGCGAGGATGAGCAGTTCTTC.

The chain joins TRBV10-2 to TRBJ2-1, with unresolved D. Germline V gene lookup returns CDR1 WSHSY and CDR2 SAAADI. V was clipped by 1 base and J by 4 bases, with 8 bases between them. The CDR3 is 14 residues long. CDR3 bases: TGCGCCAGCAGTGAGTTTACTGCGTACAATGAGCAGTTCTTC. This translates into CASSEFTAYNEQFF.

The V and J genes are TRBV5-8 and TRBJ1-2; TRBD1 agrees at 7 bases. The CDR3 is 15 residues long. Germline CDR1 SGHTS, CDR2 YDEGEE. The V and J ends lost 0 bases and 4 bases, in that order; junction bases with no gene match: 6. The CDR3 here is CASSLGSAGGYGYTF. DNA of the CDR3: TGTGCCAGCAGCTTGGGATCCGCAGGGGGCTATGGCTACACCTTC.

V usage is TRBV2 and J usage is TRBJ2-1; a weak D match, TRBD1 (5 bases). V was pared by 8 bases and J by 1 base, with 9 bases between. Germline-derived CDR1 and CDR2 are SNHLY and FYNNEI. This CDR3 is 13 amino acids long. CDR3 nucleotide sequence: TGTGCCAGCCAGGGCAGGTCCTACAATGAGCAGTTCTTC. Its translation is CASQGRSYNEQFF.

The J gene is TRBJ2-3, the V gene TRBV5-4, with 11 bases matching TRBD2. V was pared by 3 bases and J by 3 bases, with 18 bases of the junction left unmatched. The CDR3 is 20 amino acids. Germline V lookup: CDR1 SGHNT, CDR2 YYREEE (reference sequence). The CDR3 DNA sequence: TGTGCCAGCAGCTACATGACTAGCGGGGTGTCCCCTAAGGGGACAGATACGCAGTATTTT. This sequence encodes CASSYMTSGVSPKGTDTQYF.

The CDR3 spells CASSLRQGAAGELFF. The CDR3 coding sequence is TGTGCCAGCAGCCTTCGACAGGGCGCAGCGGGGGAGCTGTTTTTT. This chain uses TRBV9 with TRBJ2-2; TRBD1 matches 7 bases. This CDR3 has 15 residues. The V gene's germline CDR1 is SGDLS and CDR2 YYNGEE. The V gene end was trimmed by 4 bases and the J gene end by 8 bases; junction bases not matched to a gene: 11. Full variable domain (outside the CDR3, taken from reference TRBV9 and TRBJ2-2): DSGVTQTPKHLITATGQRVTLRCSPRSGDLSVYWYQQSLDQGLQFLIQYYNGEERAKGNILERFSAQQFPDLHSELNLSSLELGDSALYFCASSLRQGAAGELFFGEGSRLTVL.